This T cell receptor (beta chain) is drawn from a study of T cell changes during pregnancy in multiple sclerosis. This CDR3 comprises 15 residues. Germline V lookup: CDR1 SGHTA, CDR2 FQGNSA. V was cut by 6 bases and J by 4 bases, with 15 bases left in between. Profiled with immunoSEQ multiplex PCR; TCRdb holds only in-frame clones, not every one. This table has approximately 99,000 clones, around nine tenths appearing once. This clonotype was obtained from a female donor in good health, enrolled as a control in a pregnancy study. The sequencing used peripheral blood, collected in the second trimester of pregnancy. The chain recombines TRBV7-2 with TRBJ2-2; D might be TRBD2 (5 bases). The CDR3 loop is CASRNTPRGTGELFF. Written as DNA, the CDR3 is TGTGCCAGCAGAAATACACCCCGGGGCACCGGGGAGCTGTTTTTT.